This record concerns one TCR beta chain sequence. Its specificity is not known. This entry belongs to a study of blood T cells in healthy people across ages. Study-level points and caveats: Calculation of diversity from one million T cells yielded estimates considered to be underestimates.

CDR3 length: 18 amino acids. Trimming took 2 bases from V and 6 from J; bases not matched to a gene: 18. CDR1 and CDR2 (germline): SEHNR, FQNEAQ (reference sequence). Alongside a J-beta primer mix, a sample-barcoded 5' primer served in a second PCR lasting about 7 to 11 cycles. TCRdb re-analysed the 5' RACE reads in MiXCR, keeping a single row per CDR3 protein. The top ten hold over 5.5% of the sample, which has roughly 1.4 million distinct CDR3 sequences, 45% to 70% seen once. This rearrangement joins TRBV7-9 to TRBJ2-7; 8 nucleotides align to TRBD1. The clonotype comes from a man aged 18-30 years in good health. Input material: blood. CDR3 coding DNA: TGTGCCAGCAGCTTAACTCTATGGGACAGGAACCCCGGGGCCGAGCAGTACTTC. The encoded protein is CASSLTLWDRNPGAEQYF.